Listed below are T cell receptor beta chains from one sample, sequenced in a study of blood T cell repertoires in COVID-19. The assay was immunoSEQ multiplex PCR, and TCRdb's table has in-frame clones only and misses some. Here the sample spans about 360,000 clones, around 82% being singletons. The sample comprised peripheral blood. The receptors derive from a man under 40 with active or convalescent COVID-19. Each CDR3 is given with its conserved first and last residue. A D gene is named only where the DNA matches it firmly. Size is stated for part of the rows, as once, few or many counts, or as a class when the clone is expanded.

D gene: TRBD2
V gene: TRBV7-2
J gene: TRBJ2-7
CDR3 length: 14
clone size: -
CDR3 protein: CASSLSSGIYEQYF
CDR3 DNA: TGTGCCAGCAGCTTGTCCAGCGGGATTTACGAGCAGTACTTC

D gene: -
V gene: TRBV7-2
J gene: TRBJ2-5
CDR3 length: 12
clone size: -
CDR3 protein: CASSLFRETQYF
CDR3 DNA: TGTGCCAGCAGCTTATTTAGAGAGACCCAGTACTTC

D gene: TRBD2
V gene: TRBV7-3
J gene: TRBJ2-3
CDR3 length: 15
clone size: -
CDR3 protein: CASSSSGGGTDTQYF
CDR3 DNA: TGTGCCAGCAGCTCCAGCGGGGGCGGGACAGATACGCAGTATTTT

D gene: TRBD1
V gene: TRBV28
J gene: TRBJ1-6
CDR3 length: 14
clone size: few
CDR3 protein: CATQGATYNSPLHF
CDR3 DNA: TGTGCCACGCAGGGGGCGACCTATAATTCACCCCTCCACTTT

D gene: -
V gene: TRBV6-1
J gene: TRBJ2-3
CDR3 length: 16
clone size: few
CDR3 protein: CASRESGAGDTDTQYF
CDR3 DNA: TGTGCCAGCAGGGAATCAGGAGCGGGTGACACAGATACGCAGTATTTT

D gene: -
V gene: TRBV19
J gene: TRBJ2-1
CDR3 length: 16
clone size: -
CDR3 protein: CASSKLGAESYNEQFF
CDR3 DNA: TGTGCCAGTAGTAAGCTTGGGGCTGAATCCTACAATGAGCAGTTCTTC

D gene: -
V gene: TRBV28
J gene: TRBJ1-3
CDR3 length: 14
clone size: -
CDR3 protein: CASSFAGLGNTIYF
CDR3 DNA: TGTGCCAGCAGTTTTGCGGGATTAGGAAACACCATATATTTT

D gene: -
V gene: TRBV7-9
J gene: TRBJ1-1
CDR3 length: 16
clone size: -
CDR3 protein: CASRFPVRGGNTEAFF
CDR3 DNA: TGTGCCAGCAGGTTCCCCGTCCGAGGAGGGAACACTGAAGCTTTCTTT

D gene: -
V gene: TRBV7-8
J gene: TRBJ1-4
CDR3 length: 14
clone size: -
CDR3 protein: CASSLDRLNEKLFF
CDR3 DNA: TGTGCCAGCAGCCTCGACAGGCTCAATGAAAAACTGTTTTTT

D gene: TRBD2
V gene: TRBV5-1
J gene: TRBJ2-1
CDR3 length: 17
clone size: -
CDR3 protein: CASHSGLAGGLGNEQFF
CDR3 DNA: TGCGCCAGTCACTCGGGACTAGCGGGGGGGCTTGGCAATGAGCAGTTCTTC

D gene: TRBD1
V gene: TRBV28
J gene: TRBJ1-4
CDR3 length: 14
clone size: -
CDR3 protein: CASIGTASVEKLFF
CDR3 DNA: TGTGCTAGTATAGGGACAGCCTCCGTAGAAAAACTGTTTTTT

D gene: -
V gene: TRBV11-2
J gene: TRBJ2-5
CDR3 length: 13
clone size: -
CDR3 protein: CASSLAPGETQYF
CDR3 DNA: TGTGCCAGCAGCTTAGCCCCGGGGGAGACCCAGTACTTC

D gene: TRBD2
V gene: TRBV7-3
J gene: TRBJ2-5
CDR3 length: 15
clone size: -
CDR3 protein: CASSPRLAGRETQYF
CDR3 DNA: TGTGCCAGCAGCCCTCGACTAGCGGGACGAGAGACCCAGTACTTC

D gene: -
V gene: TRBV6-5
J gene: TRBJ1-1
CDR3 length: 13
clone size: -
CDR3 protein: CASSSQVNTEAFF
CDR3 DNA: TGTGCCAGCAGTTCACAGGTGAACACTGAAGCTTTCTTT

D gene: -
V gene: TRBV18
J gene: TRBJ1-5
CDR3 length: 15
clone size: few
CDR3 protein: CASSPTGSGNQPQHF
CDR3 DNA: TGTGCCAGCTCACCAACCGGTAGTGGCAATCAGCCCCAGCATTTT

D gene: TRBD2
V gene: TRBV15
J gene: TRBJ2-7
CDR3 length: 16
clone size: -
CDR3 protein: CATSRDTSASSYEQYF
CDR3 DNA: TGTGCCACCAGCAGAGACACTAGCGCTAGCTCCTACGAGCAGTACTTC

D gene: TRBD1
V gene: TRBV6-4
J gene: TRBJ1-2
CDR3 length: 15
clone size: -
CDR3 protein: CASSEGTGTYGGYTF
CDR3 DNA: TGTGCCAGCAGTGAAGGGACAGGGACGTATGGGGGCTACACCTTC